Sequencing of this T cell receptor beta chain was carried out in a study of T cell clonality in common variable immunodeficiency. Study-wide findings and caveats: Reportedly, TCR beta sequences from common variable immunodeficiency showed fewer deletions and N-nucleotide insertions. Shared TCRbeta clones were fewer between CVID subjects than controls.

The CDR3 consists of 13 residues. With V trimmed by 5 bases and J by 2 bases, 2 bases remained unmatched. Germline CDR1 SEHNR, CDR2 FQNEAQ (reference sequence). This clone has a handful of counts. What it recognizes is unknown. With the read ending 3 residues before the CDR3 end, the germline J gene is used to fill in that end. Clones were read by immunoSEQ multiplex PCR, and TCRdb kept only the in-frame ones, dropping some. The sample counts around 21,000 clones, none seen once; the ten largest own under 3%. This receptor was taken from a human donor with common variable immunodeficiency. The chain recombines TRBV7-9 with TRBJ2-7; 8 bases match TRBD1. The sequencing input was peripheral blood mononuclear cells. The CDR3 is CASSVQGAYEQYF. Incomplete CDR3 DNA: TGTGCCAGCAGCGTACAGGGGGCCTACGAG.